This TCR beta chain was recorded in a study of beta chain features in type 1 diabetes. This clone came up a few times. V shed 3 bases and J shed 0 bases, with 9 bases lying between them. CDR1 SGHTA and CDR2 FQGNSA come from the germline V gene. This CDR3 comprises 16 residues. All of the isolated RNA was reverse transcribed, so expressed TCRB transcripts were sequenced. The table came from immunoSEQ multiplex PCR; TCRdb's copy has only in-frame clones and leaves some out. The data hold 200,000 to 250,000 clones, with over 9.5% observed a single time. The chain uses TRBV7-2 and TRBJ2-6; tentative D call: TRBD1 (5 bases). The sequenced sample was naive CD4+ T cells from blood. The TCR comes from a woman aged 18-29 years in good health. CDR3 bases: TGTGCCAGCAGCTTGTCAGGGATCTCTGGGGCCAACGTCCTGACTTTC. This encodes CASSLSGISGANVLTF.